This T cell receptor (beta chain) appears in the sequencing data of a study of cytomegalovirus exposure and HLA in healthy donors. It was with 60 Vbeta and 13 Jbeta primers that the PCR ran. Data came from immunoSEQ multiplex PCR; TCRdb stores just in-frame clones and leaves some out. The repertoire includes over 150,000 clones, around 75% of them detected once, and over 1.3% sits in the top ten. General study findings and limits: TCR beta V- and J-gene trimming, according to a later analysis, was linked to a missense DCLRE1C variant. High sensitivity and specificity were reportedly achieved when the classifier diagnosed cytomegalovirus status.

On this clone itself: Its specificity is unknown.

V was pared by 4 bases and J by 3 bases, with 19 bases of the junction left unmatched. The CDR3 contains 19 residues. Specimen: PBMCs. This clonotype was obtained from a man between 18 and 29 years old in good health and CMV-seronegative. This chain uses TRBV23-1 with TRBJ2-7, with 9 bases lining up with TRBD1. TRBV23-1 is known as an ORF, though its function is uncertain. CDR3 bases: TGCGCCAGCAGTCGACCGGGACAGGGAAGGTACGAGTGGCTCTACGAGCAGTACTTC. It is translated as CASSRPGQGRYEWLYEQYF.